Detailed here is one TCR beta chain. Antigen specificity is unknown. Patients underwent thyroid surgery, and none had received any treatment before it. Germline loops: CDR1 DFQATT, CDR2 SNEGSKA (reference sequence). V lost 0 bases, J lost 0 bases, and 9 bases lay in between. This CDR3 is built from 15 residues. Per the authors' pipeline: CDR3 differences across clinicopathological groups were used to build a distant-metastasis classifier for papillary thyroid cancer. TCRdb re-clonotyped the PCR reads through MiXCR. The authors' filters were not applied to this entry. The table has around 6,000 clones, around a third seen once. This record comes from a study of metastatic and nonmetastatic thyroid tumors. Across the whole study: A comparison of repertoires was made across blood and tumor or nodule tissue from malignant and benign thyroid patients.

Study observations and caveats: Benign nodules were reported to have significantly lower TCR beta diversity than malignant thyroid tumors, in blood and tumor.

The material sequenced was tumor tissue. The source is a male donor with papillary thyroid cancer or a benign thyroid nodule (not recorded which). Some clones in this sample may be carry-over from other donors' samples. The chain is built from TRBV20-1 and TRBJ2-1; weak D call: TRBD2 (6 bases). CDR3 sequence (DNA): TGCAGTGCTAGAGATCTAGCGAGCTCCTACAATGAGCAGTTCTTC. It is translated as CSARDLASSYNEQFF.